Each of the 10 T cell receptor beta chains below was sequenced from the same sample in a study of metastatic and nonmetastatic thyroid tumors. Patients had received no treatment of any kind before thyroid surgery. TCRdb reprocessed the PCR reads using MiXCR. This table holds 20,000 to 25,000 clones, 12% found once. Sequencing input: blood. These receptors originate from a male donor with papillary thyroid cancer or a benign thyroid nodule (not recorded which). Some clones in this sample may be carry-over from other donors' samples.

This clone was seen repeatedly, ten times or more. A much bigger clone sits one base away, suggesting this may be a read error. The gene calls are TRBV19 and TRBJ2-3; perhaps TRBD1 as D (6 bases). The germline CDR1 and CDR2 sequences are LNHDA and SQIVND (reference sequence). The length of the CDR3 is 13 residues. Trimming took 5 bases from V and 1 from J, leaving 7 bases between them. Written as DNA, the CDR3 is TGTGCCAGTAGTCGGACAGGCACAGATACGCAGTATTTT. Its translation is CASSRTGTDTQYF.

By its share, this clone is medium-sized. The chain links TRBV5-1 to TRBJ2-2, with TRBD2 matching 8 bases. Germline V CDR1 and CDR2: SGHRS, YFSETQ. The CDR3 runs to 15 residues. Trimming took 5 bases from V and 6 from J; bases not matched to a gene: 9. CDR3 sequence: CASRQASGSPGELFF. CDR3 DNA sequence: TGCGCCAGCAGGCAGGCTAGCGGGTCCCCCGGGGAGCTGTTTTTT.

The V and J genes are TRBV6-2 or TRBV6-3 and TRBJ1-1; D remains ambiguous. The CDR3 spans 15 residues. The germline V gene encodes CDR1 MNHEY and CDR2 SVGEGT. V lost 0 bases, J lost 4 bases, and 12 bases lay in between. The CDR3, as DNA: TGTGCCAGCAGTTACTCTGCCGGTAACCCCACTGAAGCTTTCTTT. Residues: CASSYSAGNPTEAFF.

This clone occurred many times. The chain carries TRBV29-1 and TRBJ2-7; D perhaps matches TRBD2 (5 bases). Between the trimmed V and J ends, which lost 8 bases and 2 bases, there was a span of 16 bases. The CDR3 has 13 residues. Germline loops: CDR1 SQVTM, CDR2 ANQGSEA. In DNA form, the CDR3 reads TGCAGCTTCGTCGCCGGGGTCACCTACGAGCAGTACTTC. Translation: CSFVAGVTYEQYF.

This clone is categorized as medium-sized. This sequence joins TRBV27 and TRBJ2-7; 7 bases are a match to TRBD1. J gave up 6 bases and V 6 bases, and 5 bases lay outside the gene matches. The germline V gene has CDR1 MNHEY and CDR2 SMNVEV (reference sequence). CDR3 length: 12 amino acids. The CDR3 DNA is TGTGCCAGCAGAGCGACAGGGTCCGAGCAGTACTTC. This translates into CASRATGSEQYF.

This clone showed up many times. This chain uses TRBV19 with TRBJ2-1, with 8 bases fitting TRBD2. The CDR3 has 15 amino acids. Germline-derived CDR1 and CDR2 are LNHDA and SQIVND (reference sequence). The J segment lost 8 bases and the V segment lost 1 base, leaving 7 bases of the junction unmatched. CDR3 DNA sequence: TGTGCCAGTAGTATAGCAGCGGGAGTGTTCGATGAGCAGTTCTTC. Protein sequence: CASSIAAGVFDEQFF.

This clone came up many times. The chain recombines TRBV5-1 with TRBJ2-4; the D call may be TRBD1 or TRBD2 (5 bases each). The CDR3 runs to 15 residues. CDR1 and CDR2 (germline): SGHRS, YFSETQ. Trimming took off 4 bases at V and 5 bases at J, with 16 bases between the two ends. The CDR3 reads CASSQTPGPENIQYF. CDR3 DNA: TGCGCCAGCAGCCAAACCCCGGGACCTGAAAACATTCAGTACTTC.

At least ten counts were recorded for this clone. The CDR3 reads CASSVVEQTEAFF. DNA for the CDR3: TGTGCCAGCTCGGTCGTGGAACAGACTGAAGCTTTCTTT. The chain links TRBV27 to TRBJ1-1; no clear D gene. Germline V CDR1 and CDR2: MNHEY, SMNVEV (reference sequence). Trimming shortened V by 8 bases and J by 5 bases, and 15 bases separated the two germline ends. CDR3 length equals 13 residues.

By share of the sample, this clone is medium-sized. The CDR3 protein is CASSGRTDNYGYTF. In DNA, the CDR3 is TGTGCCAGCAGCGGGAGAACAGATAACTATGGCTACACCTTC. The chain combines TRBV28 with TRBJ1-2, with D unresolved. V was cut by 6 bases and J by 1 base, with 12 bases left in between. The CDR3 spans 14 residues. Germline V gives CDR1 MDHEN, CDR2 SYDVKM.

The CDR3, as DNA: TGCAGTGCTAAATCTATCGGCCCAAGTTCATATACGCAGTATTTT. Its translation is CSAKSIGPSSYTQYF. The chain couples TRBV20-1 to TRBJ2-3; D not certain. This CDR3 region has 15 residues. Trimming pared 4 bases from V and 7 bases from J, leaving 21 bases between. The germline gives CDR1 DFQATT, CDR2 SNEGSKA (reference sequence).